This T cell receptor beta chain was captured by sequencing in a study of blood T cell repertoires in COVID-19. Some clones are missing from TCRdb's copy, which holds only in-frame ones; the method was immunoSEQ multiplex PCR. This table has about 190,000 clones, around 85% appearing once. Study members were between roughly 18 and 90 years old and lived in 24 US regions. Clinical history reported by participants formed the basis on which cohorts were assigned. This CDR3 is built from 17 residues. CDR1 is SGHRS, CDR2 YFSETQ, per germline. With V trimmed by 4 bases and J by 4 bases, 14 bases remained unmatched.

Sequencing was carried out using PBMCs or T cells enriched from blood (not recorded which). The chain recombines TRBV5-1 with TRBJ1-2; 9 bases line up with TRBD1. The receptor was isolated from a woman in her 30s who had recovered from COVID-19. CDR3 sequence: CASSLPGQGVVGYGYTF. CDR3 nucleotide sequence: TGCGCCAGCAGCCTACCGGGACAGGGAGTTGTTGGCTATGGCTACACCTTC.